The 21 T cell receptor beta chains given below trace back to one sample, sequenced in a study of early T cells in non-severe SARS-CoV-2 infection. TCRdb ran MiXCR on the 5' RACE reads and lists one entry per CDR3 protein. The sample includes more than 60,000 distinct CDR3 sequences, roughly 10% of them seen just once. The sample was whole blood. These receptors came from an adult who was a healthcare worker with PCR-confirmed SARS-CoV-2 infection or an uninfected control (not recorded which).

The rearrangement joins TRBV5-5 to TRBJ2-2, with D uncertain. Germline V CDR1 and CDR2: SGHKS, YYEKEE (reference sequence). This CDR3 has 16 residues. Trimming removed 7 bases from V and 0 bases from J, with 16 bases in between. The CDR3 DNA sequence: TGTGCCAGCGAAAGAGCGTTCGCTGCGAACACCGGGGAGCTGTTTTTT. Amino acids: CASERAFAANTGELFF.

The V gene is TRBV6-2 or TRBV6-3, the J gene TRBJ2-7; D might be TRBD1 (5 bases). Germline-derived CDR1 and CDR2 are MNHEY and SVGEGT. The V end lost 8 bases, the J end lost 3 bases, and 14 bases lay between the germline ends. The CDR3 is 13 residues long. The CDR3 is CASRKGLHYEQYF. CDR3 in DNA: TGTGCCAGCCGTAAGGGGTTGCACTACGAGCAGTACTTC.

A word on this clonotype: This may come from a read error, since a much larger clone is one base off. This rearrangement joins TRBV3-1 to TRBJ2-1; D is possibly TRBD1 (5 bases). The CDR3 covers 16 residues. Looked up from germline, CDR1 is LGHDT and CDR2 is YNNKEL (reference sequence). CDR3 bases: TGTGCCAGCAGCCACACGACAGAATCCTCCCACAATGAGCAGTTCTTC. This encodes CASSHTTESSHNEQFF.

The rearrangement uses TRBV20-1 and TRBJ2-1, with TRBD2 matching over 13 bases. The germline V gene has CDR1 DFQATT and CDR2 SNEGSKA (reference sequence). The trim removed 4 bases at V and 7 bases at J, leaving 7 bases unmatched. The CDR3 has 15 residues. CDR3 loop: CSATTTSGRGNEQFF. Written as DNA, the CDR3 is TGCAGTGCTACTACCACTAGCGGGAGGGGAAATGAGCAGTTCTTC.

The genes are TRBV6-6 and TRBJ1-4, with 7 bases identical to TRBD1. J lost 5 bases, V lost 5 bases, and 5 bases had no gene match. Germline V gene data show CDR1 as MNHNY and CDR2 as SVGAGI (reference sequence). CDR3 length: 14 amino acids. In DNA form, the CDR3 reads TGTGCCAGCAGTGGGACAGTCCCGAATGAAAAACTGTTTTTT. Translated, it gives CASSGTVPNEKLFF.

The gene calls are TRBV7-6 and TRBJ2-7; 10 nucleotides match TRBD1. The ends lost 5 bases at V and 0 bases at J; junction bases unmatched: 4. CDR1 is SGHVS, CDR2 FNYEAQ, per germline. The CDR3 runs 15 residues. This CDR3 is CASSPRQGASYEQYF. The CDR3 DNA reads as TGTGCCAGCAGCCCCAGACAGGGGGCCTCCTACGAGCAGTACTTC.

This clonotype came up many times. V gene TRBV20-1 combines with J gene TRBJ2-1; 11 bases are a match to TRBD1. In germline, CDR1 is DFQATT, CDR2 SNEGSKA (reference sequence). This CDR3 region has 15 residues. V lost 6 bases and J lost 7; bases outside the gene matches: 11. As DNA, the CDR3 is TGCAGTGCCATAGTCGCCGGGACAGGGGGAAATGAGCAGTTCTTC. This translates into CSAIVAGTGGNEQFF.

The rearrangement joins TRBV5-1 to TRBJ1-3; a possible D gene is TRBD1 (6 bases). V dropped 5 bases and J dropped 0 bases, with 21 bases sitting between them. CDR3 size: 18 residues. The germline V gene encodes CDR1 SGHRS and CDR2 YFSETQ. The CDR3 DNA reads as TGCGCCAGCAGAAAAGAAATAAACAGGGCAACCTCTGGAAACACCATATATTTT. It codes for CASRKEINRATSGNTIYF.

This clonotype was detected a few times. This chain uses TRBV6-4 with TRBJ2-1; 11 nucleotides align to TRBD2. V gave up 8 bases and J gave up 4 bases; unmatched junction bases: 13. Germline V gives CDR1 MRHNA, CDR2 SNTAGT. CDR3 length equals 17 residues. CDR3 bases: TGTGCCAGCCCACTCCCTCTAGCGGGGGGTTTGTACAATGAGCAGTTCTTC. This sequence encodes CASPLPLAGGLYNEQFF.

This clonotype was detected ten times or more. V and J are TRBV29-1 and TRBJ2-4; 9 positions agree with TRBD2. With 1 base clipped from V and 7 bases from J, the junction kept 2 bases outside the gene matches. The germline gives CDR1 SQVTM, CDR2 ANQGSEA. The CDR3 is 13 amino acids. Here the CDR3 DNA reads TGCAGCGTTGAAGTGAGCGGGGGGAACATTCAGTACTTC. It is translated as CSVEVSGGNIQYF.

The V and J genes are TRBV19 and TRBJ2-7, with a tentative D call TRBD2 (6 bases). V was trimmed by 4 bases and J by 3 bases, leaving 19 bases between them. The germline gives CDR1 LNHDA, CDR2 SQIVND (reference sequence). This CDR3 has 16 amino acids. The CDR3 sequence: CASSKRGGINRYEQYF. In nucleotides, the CDR3 is TGTGCCAGTAGTAAGCGCGGCGGGATAAACCGCTACGAGCAGTACTTC. The variable domain in full, with the rest retrieved from reference TRBV19 and TRBJ2-7, is DGGITQSPKYLFRKEGQNVTLSCEQNLNHDAMYWYRQDPGQGLRLIYYSQIVNDFQKGDIAEGYSVSREKKESFPLTVTSAQKNPTAFYLCASSKRGGINRYEQYFGPGTRLTVT.

Comment on this clonotype: Germline and junction disagree at one end, which may indicate a read error. This sequence joins TRBV28 and TRBJ2-6; 9 positions match TRBD1. CDR1 and CDR2 (germline): MDHEN, SYDVKM. This CDR3 has 20 residues. The CDR3 coding sequence is TGTGCCGGCAGTTCCCCTAGGACAGGGGCGTTCTTCCCTGGGGCCAACGTCCTGACTTTC. It is translated as CAGSSPRTGAFFPGANVLTF.

This clonotype was counted many times. The chain is built from TRBV5-6 and TRBJ1-4; a possible D gene is TRBD1 (5 bases). This CDR3 spans 16 amino acids. Per the germline V gene, CDR1 is SGHDT and CDR2 is YYEEEE. The ends were cut back, 1 base at V and 10 bases at J, with 20 bases in the middle. CDR3 amino acids: CASSLFQTAPAGKLFF. The CDR3 coding sequence is TGTGCCAGCAGCTTGTTCCAGACAGCTCCGGCGGGAAAACTGTTTTTT.

This clonotype has just a few counts. V and J are TRBV10-3 and TRBJ1-2; TRBD1 is a possible D gene (6 bases). This CDR3 is 13 amino acids long. V shed 10 bases and J shed 8 bases, with 20 bases lying between them. The germline CDR1 and CDR2 sequences are ENHRY and SYGVKD. CDR3 amino acids: CATKAREGEGYTF. The CDR3 DNA follows: TGTGCCACAAAGGCAAGAGAGGGGGAAGGCTACACCTTC.

This clonotype was found a few times. The V call is TRBV12-3 or TRBV12-4, the J call TRBJ2-5; a possible D gene is TRBD1 (6 bases). The CDR3 length is 13 residues. V was pared by 5 bases and J by 5 bases, with 12 bases between. The CDR3 DNA sequence: TGTGCCAGCAGTCCGATGCAGGGGGAGACCCAGTACTTC. Translating gives CASSPMQGETQYF.

The gene calls are TRBV4-1 and TRBJ1-3; D is unresolved. The CDR3 spans 13 residues. The germline V gene encodes CDR1 MGHRA and CDR2 YSYEKL. The ends were cut back, 0 bases at V and 4 bases at J, with 4 bases in the middle. The CDR3 DNA reads TGCGCCAGCAGCCAAGACTCCGGAAACACCATATATTTT. Its protein is CASSQDSGNTIYF.

The V gene is TRBV19, the J gene TRBJ1-2; tentatively, D is TRBD1 (5 bases). Germline CDR1 and CDR2: LNHDA and SQIVND (reference sequence). V dropped 8 bases and J dropped 5 bases, with 15 bases sitting between them. The CDR3 contains 13 residues. The chain's CDR3 is CASSNRDLYGYTF. The DNA for the CDR3 is TGTGCCAGTTCCAACCGGGACCTTTATGGCTACACCTTC.

V usage is TRBV19 and J usage is TRBJ1-2; TRBD1 aligns across 7 bases. J gave up 4 bases and V 2 bases, and 4 bases lay outside the gene matches. The CDR3 is 14 residues long. Germline values: CDR1 LNHDA, CDR2 SQIVND (reference sequence). CDR3 sequence reads: CASSISGDSYGYTF. CDR3 nucleotides: TGTGCCAGTAGTATATCGGGGGACAGCTATGGCTACACCTTC.

The V gene is TRBV12-3 or TRBV12-4, the J gene TRBJ2-3; D uncertain. The CDR3 spans 12 residues. The V gene lost 3 bases and the J gene lost 2 bases, with 3 bases spanning the gap. Written as DNA, the CDR3 is TGTGCCAGCAGTTTTGACACAGATACGCAGTATTTT. It encodes CASSFDTDTQYF.

This chain connects TRBV11-2 to TRBJ2-1; D is ambiguous. This CDR3 comprises 11 residues. Germline lookup yields CDR1 SGHAT and CDR2 FQNNGV. Trimming took off 1 base at V and 11 bases at J, with 6 bases between the two ends. The CDR3 coding sequence is TGTGCCAGCAGCTTAGTACAGAAGCAGTTCTTC. It codes for CASSLVQKQFF.

The table lists this clonotype with many counts. This rearrangement joins TRBV7-3 to TRBJ2-3; D is perhaps TRBD2 (6 bases). Germline CDR1 reads SGHTA; CDR2 reads FQGTGA. Trimming removed 4 bases from V and 5 bases from J, with 16 bases in between. There are 15 residues in the CDR3. The CDR3 sequence is CASSSPSGGVDTQYF. Here the CDR3 DNA reads TGTGCCAGCAGCTCCCCTTCCGGGGGAGTAGATACGCAGTATTTT.